A single sample is the source of the 29 T cell receptor beta chains below, sequenced in a study of blood T cell repertoires in COVID-19 (dated by TCRdb to between 2020 and 2021). Library method: the immunoSEQ multiplex PCR assay. TCRdb mirrors the immuneACCESS table, restricted to in-frame sequences. Some clones are absent from its copies; in checked studies, under half trace to an unresolved V gene, and the reason for the others is unknown. Recorded for this sample are about 120,000 clones; about nine tenths of them occurred a single time. Roughly 4.7% of the sample goes to the ten largest clones. The sample taken for sequencing was peripheral blood. The receptors were sampled from a man between 40 and 49 years old with acute or convalescent COVID-19.

The chain employs TRBV18 and TRBJ1-5; the D is unclear. The CDR3 totals 14 residues. Germline loops: CDR1 KGHSH, CDR2 LQKENI. V was clipped by 3 bases and J by 5 bases, with 11 bases between them. The CDR3 region is CASSPSGIHQPQHF. Here the CDR3 DNA reads TGTGCCAGCTCACCCTCCGGGATACATCAGCCCCAGCATTTT. Based on the CDR3 plus reference TRBV18 and TRBJ1-5, the full variable domain is NAGVMQNPRHLVRRRGQEARLRCSPMKGHSHVYWYRQLPEEGLKFMVYLQKENIIDESGMPKERFSAEFPKEGPSILRIQQVVRGDSAAYFCASSPSGIHQPQHFGDGTRLSIL.

The chain carries TRBV6-5 and TRBJ2-2; D is unresolved. The CDR3 length is 13 residues. The germline V and J ends were trimmed by 7 bases and 1 base, with 7 bases remaining between them. Germline V gene lookup returns CDR1 MNHEY and CDR2 SVGAGI. This chain's CDR3 is CASNGLNTGELFF. CDR3 nucleotide sequence: TGTGCCAGCAACGGGTTGAACACCGGGGAGCTGTTTTTT.

As regards this clone: This CDR3 is also generated by other DNA sequences in the sample. The chain uses TRBV9 and TRBJ1-1, with a weak D call TRBD1 (6 bases). CDR3 size: 14 residues. From germline, CDR1 is SGDLS and CDR2 YYNGEE. V lost 2 bases to trimming and J lost 0 bases, with 8 bases between them. The CDR3 reads CASSVGHLNTEAFF. Written as DNA, the CDR3 is TGTGCCAGCAGCGTGGGACACCTGAACACTGAAGCTTTCTTT.

This rearrangement joins TRBV6-6 to TRBJ2-2, with 7 bases fitting TRBD1. CDR1 is MNHNY and CDR2 is SVGAGI in the germline V gene (reference sequence). The CDR3 totals 18 residues. With 5 bases clipped from V and 4 bases from J, the junction kept 16 bases outside the gene matches. This CDR3 reads CASSPSVRRTGSTGELFF. The CDR3 DNA follows: TGTGCCAGCAGTCCCTCAGTTCGTCGGACAGGTAGCACCGGGGAGCTGTTTTTT.

The chain recombines TRBV19 with TRBJ2-2, with TRBD2 identical over 12 bases. J gave up 7 bases and V 5 bases, and 17 bases lay outside the gene matches. The V gene's germline CDR1 is LNHDA and CDR2 SQIVND (reference sequence). The CDR3 is made up of 19 amino acids. CDR3 sequence: CASSPTRLAGGPKVGELFF. The CDR3 DNA is TGTGCCAGTAGTCCCACCCGTCTAGCGGGGGGGCCTAAGGTCGGGGAGCTGTTTTTT.

The chain links TRBV19 to TRBJ1-4, with TRBD1 matching 9 bases. With 4 bases clipped from V and 2 bases from J, the junction kept 5 bases outside the gene matches. Per germline, CDR1 LNHDA and CDR2 SQIVND (reference sequence). The CDR3 loop spans 16 amino acids. The CDR3 here is CASSTGQGNTNEKLFF. In nucleotides, the CDR3 is TGTGCCAGTAGTACTGGACAGGGGAACACTAATGAAAAACTGTTTTTT. The full variable domain, completed using reference TRBV19 and TRBJ1-4, is DGGITQSPKYLFRKEGQNVTLSCEQNLNHDAMYWYRQDPGQGLRLIYYSQIVNDFQKGDIAEGYSVSREKKESFPLTVTSAQKNPTAFYLCASSTGQGNTNEKLFFGSGTQLSVL.

The genes are TRBV10-3 and TRBJ2-7; 7 positions agree with TRBD1. Germline V gene lookup returns CDR1 ENHRY and CDR2 SYGVKD. Losses at the gene ends were 0 bases for V and 1 base for J; bases not matched to a gene: 3. The CDR3 has 15 residues. The DNA for the CDR3 is TGTGCCATCAGTGAGTCCGGCAGGGGGTCCTACGAGCAGTACTTC. Residues: CAISESGRGSYEQYF.

The chain carries TRBV12-3 or TRBV12-4 and TRBJ2-1; TRBD1 matches at 9 bases. The V segment lost 4 bases and the J segment 7 bases; nucleotides outside the gene matches: 2. This CDR3 contains 13 residues. CDR3 sequence: CASSSGTGNEQFF. CDR3 DNA: TGTGCCAGCAGTTCAGGGACAGGGAATGAGCAGTTCTTC.

This rearrangement joins TRBV11-3 to TRBJ2-5; no reliable D call. Trimming took 0 bases from V and 0 from J, leaving 8 bases between them. Germline CDR1 and CDR2: SGHNT and YENEEA. CDR3 size: 15 residues. The DNA for the CDR3 is TGTGCCAGCAGCTTAGAGGGCAAAGACCAAGAGACCCAGTACTTC. Its translation is CASSLEGKDQETQYF.

This chain's CDR3 is CASSEVRDLRQETQYF. The CDR3 coding sequence is TGTGCCAGCAGTGAAGTACGGGACTTGCGCCAAGAGACCCAGTACTTC. This sequence joins TRBV2 and TRBJ2-5; D is perhaps TRBD2 (6 bases). The CDR3 contains 16 residues. Trimming removed 1 base from V and 1 base from J, with 13 bases in between. CDR1 and CDR2 (germline): SNHLY, FYNNEI. The full variable domain, its missing parts supplied by reference TRBV2 and TRBJ2-5, is EPEVTQTPSHQVTQMGQEVILRCVPISNHLYFYWYRQILGQKVEFLVSFYNNEISEKSEIFDDQFSVERPDGSNFTLKIRSTKLEDSAMYFCASSEVRDLRQETQYFGPGTRLLVL.

The V gene is TRBV20-1, the J gene TRBJ2-7, with 7 bases fitting TRBD1. Looked up from germline, CDR1 is DFQATT and CDR2 is SNEGSKA (reference sequence). Trimming removed 3 bases from V and 4 bases from J; junction bases left unmatched: 9. This CDR3 region has 14 residues. The CDR3 protein is CSASGQGVIYEQYF. CDR3 bases: TGCAGTGCTAGTGGGCAGGGGGTTATTTACGAGCAGTACTTC.

The CDR3 here is CASSRPTGTGPGEQYF. CDR3 coding DNA: TGTGCCAGCAGCCGCCCGACCGGGACAGGACCTGGAGAGCAGTACTTC. The chain combines TRBV7-9 with TRBJ2-7, with 8 bases lining up with TRBD1. The germline gives CDR1 SEHNR, CDR2 FQNEAQ (reference sequence). The CDR3 loop spans 16 amino acids. J lost 7 bases, V lost 5 bases, and 16 bases had no gene match. Based on the CDR3 plus reference TRBV7-9 and TRBJ2-7, the full variable domain is DTGVSQNPRHKITKRGQNVTFRCDPISEHNRLYWYRQTLGQGPEFLTYFQNEAQLEKSRLLSDRFSAERPKGSFSTLEIQRTEQGDSAMYLCASSRPTGTGPGEQYFGPGTRLTVT.

This clone is a singleton in its sample. The CDR3, as DNA: TGTGCCAGCAGTGATCGGACAGACTATAATTCACCCCTCCACTTT. It yields the protein CASSDRTDYNSPLHF. This rearrangement joins TRBV25-1 to TRBJ1-6; the D gene is possibly TRBD1 (6 bases). V was clipped by 3 bases and J by 3 bases, with 9 bases between them. Germline V gene lookup returns CDR1 MGHDK and CDR2 SYGVNS. This CDR3 spans 15 amino acids.

The V gene is TRBV4-3, the J gene TRBJ2-5; perhaps TRBD2 as D (5 bases). The CDR3 sequence is 18 residues long. The germline V gene encodes CDR1 LGHNA and CDR2 YSLEER. Trimming took 1 base from V and 5 from J, leaving 23 bases between them. CDR3 in amino acids: CASSQVVSGGSKVETQYF. CDR3 sequence (DNA): TGCGCCAGCAGCCAAGTCGTGTCAGGAGGTTCGAAGGTGGAGACCCAGTACTTC.

The rearrangement uses TRBV18 and TRBJ1-2; D unresolved. The CDR3 is 15 amino acids. Germline V gene lookup returns CDR1 KGHSH and CDR2 LQKENI. V lost 3 bases and J 4 bases, leaving 15 bases between the germline ends. The CDR3 is CASSPVTSRGYGYTF. The CDR3 DNA reads as TGTGCCAGCTCACCGGTCACATCTCGGGGCTATGGCTACACCTTC.

The CDR3 region is CASSLSRVFTF. CDR3 DNA sequence: TGTGCCAGCAGCTTGAGCCGTGTATTTACCTTC. The genes are TRBV5-6 and TRBJ1-2; D is ambiguous. The CDR3 spans 11 residues. V was clipped by 1 base and J by 14 bases, with 12 bases between them. Looked up from germline, CDR1 is SGHDT and CDR2 is YYEEEE.

In regard to this clone: At one end, the junction sequence differs from germline, possibly due to a read error. The rearrangement uses TRBV7-7 and TRBJ2-5, with D unresolved. CDR1 and CDR2 (germline): SSHAT, FNYEAQ (reference sequence). This CDR3 spans 13 amino acids. The CDR3 DNA follows: TGTGCTAGCAGCTTAGGGCTCAAAGAGACCCAGTACTTC. It translates to CASSLGLKETQYF.

V and J are TRBV19 and TRBJ2-3, with D possibly matching TRBD2 (5 bases). Trimming removed 0 bases at V and 6 bases at J, with 13 bases between. CDR1 and CDR2 (germline): LNHDA, SQIVND (reference sequence). This CDR3 has 15 residues. In nucleotides, the CDR3 is TGTGCCAGTAGTATAGACCGGGGTACCCGTGATACGCAGTATTTT. It specifies CASSIDRGTRDTQYF.

There are a few counts of this clone. CDR3 loop: CASSLVADNYGYTF. The CDR3 DNA sequence: TGTGCCAGCAGCTTAGTGGCAGATAACTATGGCTACACCTTC. V is TRBV13 and J is TRBJ1-2; no definite D call. V lost 1 base and J lost 1, with 7 bases in between. Germline CDR1 PRHDT, CDR2 FYEKMQ (reference sequence). This CDR3 spans 14 amino acids.

The chain is built from TRBV11-2 and TRBJ1-1, with D tentatively TRBD1 (5 bases). The CDR3 loop spans 13 amino acids. Trimming left V 2 bases short and J 8 bases short, with 12 bases between. Germline CDR1 reads SGHAT; CDR2 reads FQNNGV. The CDR3 bases are TGTGCCAGCAGCTTACGGGGGTCCTTCGAAGCTTTCTTT. Translating gives CASSLRGSFEAFF.

This chain joins TRBV20-1 and TRBJ2-1; D unclear. The germline gives CDR1 DFQATT, CDR2 SNEGSKA (reference sequence). The CDR3 is 11 residues long. V was shortened by 7 bases and J by 7 bases, with 11 bases between the two germline ends. The CDR3 DNA is TGCAGTGTCAACCCCCTAAATGAGCAGTTCTTC. It translates to CSVNPLNEQFF.

The genes are TRBV30 and TRBJ1-5; 8 positions match TRBD1. Germline CDR1 reads GTSNPN; CDR2 reads SVGIG (reference sequence). J gave up 0 bases and V 3 bases, and 4 bases lay outside the gene matches. The CDR3 loop spans 15 amino acids. The CDR3 coding sequence is TGTGCCTGGAGAGGACAGGGTTATAGCAATCAGCCCCAGCATTTT. Amino acid sequence: CAWRGQGYSNQPQHF.

The chain links TRBV6-5 to TRBJ2-2, with D perhaps TRBD1 (6 bases). The CDR3 has 14 amino acids. Germline V lookup: CDR1 MNHEY, CDR2 SVGAGI. The V and J ends lost 5 bases and 1 base respectively, with 8 bases between them. The CDR3 region is CASSKGQNTGELFF. The CDR3 region has the DNA TGTGCCAGCAGTAAGGGACAGAACACCGGGGAGCTGTTTTTT.

This clone was detected only a few times. The chain joins TRBV25-1 to TRBJ2-7; D ambiguous. V lost 5 bases and J lost 4, with 9 bases in between. The CDR3 covers 12 residues. Germline values: CDR1 MGHDK, CDR2 SYGVNS. In DNA form, the CDR3 reads TGTGCCAGCAGTCTTTGGGCGTACGAGCAGTACTTC. It codes for CASSLWAYEQYF.

This chain uses TRBV12-3 or TRBV12-4 with TRBJ1-1; 8 nucleotides line up with TRBD1. The CDR3 length is 13 residues. With V trimmed by 7 bases and J by 7 bases, 8 bases remained unmatched. CDR3 protein: CASTRDRLLEAFF. Here the CDR3 DNA reads TGTGCCAGCACCCGGGACAGGCTACTTGAAGCTTTCTTT.

The chain combines TRBV19 with TRBJ2-2; D unclear. The germline V and J ends were trimmed by 5 bases and 5 bases, with 15 bases remaining between them. This CDR3 is built from 15 residues. Germline V gene sequence: CDR1 LNHDA, CDR2 SQIVND (reference sequence). For the CDR3, the DNA is TGTGCCAGTAGTCCCCGAGAGGTCCTGACCGGGGAGCTGTTTTTT. Residues: CASSPREVLTGELFF. Based on the CDR3 plus reference TRBV19 and TRBJ2-2, the full variable domain is DGGITQSPKYLFRKEGQNVTLSCEQNLNHDAMYWYRQDPGQGLRLIYYSQIVNDFQKGDIAEGYSVSREKKESFPLTVTSAQKNPTAFYLCASSPREVLTGELFFGEGSRLTVL.

The chain is built from TRBV3-1 (or the pseudogene TRBV3-2) and TRBJ1-6, with D perhaps TRBD1 (5 bases). With 1 base removed from V and 14 bases from J, the gap between germline ends came to 18 bases. This CDR3 region has 15 residues. CDR1 and CDR2 from the germline V gene are LGHDT and YNNKEL (reference sequence). The CDR3 here is CASSQVYAGDRTLHF. As DNA, the CDR3 is TGTGCCAGCAGCCAAGTCTATGCGGGGGACCGAACCCTCCACTTT.

V gene TRBV4-2 combines with J gene TRBJ1-2; tentative D call: TRBD1 (6 bases). CDR1 is LGHNA, CDR2 YNFKEQ, per germline. The CDR3 runs 15 residues. The V and J ends lost 1 base and 8 bases respectively, with 17 bases between them. In DNA form, the CDR3 reads TGTGCCAGCAGCCAAGTCGTTAACAGGGAAGGAGGCTACACCTTC. This encodes CASSQVVNREGGYTF.

The gene calls are TRBV7-8 and TRBJ1-1; no definite D call. Trimming left V 5 bases short and J 11 bases short, with 12 bases between. The CDR3 spans 11 residues. Germline CDR1 is SGHVS and CDR2 is FQNEAQ. The CDR3 nucleotides are TGTGCCAGCAGCCAGTCATCGGTGGCTTTCTTT. It specifies CASSQSSVAFF.